The 31 T cell receptor beta chains in this list originate from one sample, sequenced in a study of blood T cell repertoires in COVID-19. Using immunoSEQ multiplex PCR, the repertoire was profiled, and TCRdb retains in-frame clones only, with some absent. The profile shows around 160,000 clones, 85% to 90% of them singletons. The source material was peripheral blood. Source of these receptors: a man aged 18 to 35 with COVID-19, enrolled during active disease.

The chain has TRBV30 and TRBJ1-2; D gene unclear. The germline V gene encodes CDR1 GTSNPN and CDR2 SVGIG (reference sequence). CDR3 size: 13 residues. Trimming left V 2 bases short and J 4 bases short, with 11 bases between. This CDR3 reads CAWSNEGVYGYTF. In DNA form, the CDR3 reads TGTGCCTGGAGTAACGAGGGTGTCTATGGCTACACCTTC. Full variable domain (missing parts from reference TRBV30 and TRBJ1-2): SQTIHQWPATLVQPVGSPLSLECTVEGTSNPNLYWYRQAAGRGLQLLFYSVGIGQISSEVPQNLSASRPQDRQFILSSKKLLLSDSGFYLCAWSNEGVYGYTFGSGTRLTVV.

The chain is built from TRBV6-1 and TRBJ1-5; D perhaps matches TRBD1 (5 bases). Germline V lookup: CDR1 MNHNS, CDR2 SASEGT. V lost 3 bases and J lost 7, with 16 bases in between. The CDR3 consists of 15 residues. CDR3 sequence (DNA): TGTGCCAGCAGTGAGCAAACAGGTCCGTGGCAGCCCCAGCATTTT. Amino acids: CASSEQTGPWQPQHF.

The V gene is TRBV25-1, the J gene TRBJ2-5, with TRBD1 matching over 7 bases. CDR3 size: 14 residues. Germline CDR1 MGHDK, CDR2 SYGVNS. Losses at the gene ends were 6 bases for V and 6 bases for J; bases not matched to a gene: 10. The chain's CDR3 is CASRHAGGEKTQYF. CDR3 in DNA: TGTGCCAGCAGGCATGCAGGGGGTGAGAAGACCCAGTACTTC.

The chain joins TRBV5-4 to TRBJ2-1; 9 bases fit TRBD1. The CDR3 contains 15 residues. V lost 3 bases and J lost 2; bases outside the gene matches: 3. Germline assignment: CDR1 SGHNT and CDR2 YYREEE (reference sequence). CDR3 DNA: TGTGCCAGCAGCTGGACAGGGGTTACCTACAATGAGCAGTTCTTC. Amino acid sequence: CASSWTGVTYNEQFF.

The CDR3 reads CASSRTGPDYGYTF. In nucleotides, the CDR3 is TGTGCCAGCAGCAGGACAGGGCCTGACTATGGCTACACCTTC. This chain uses TRBV5-6 with TRBJ1-2, with TRBD1 identical over 8 bases. This CDR3 has 14 amino acids. CDR1 is SGHDT, CDR2 YYEEEE, per germline. With 4 bases clipped from V and 3 bases from J, the junction kept 5 bases outside the gene matches.

The genes are TRBV2 and TRBJ2-1; weak D call: TRBD2 (6 bases). The CDR3 runs 14 residues. Trimming removed 8 bases at V and 0 bases at J, with 11 bases between. Germline-derived CDR1 and CDR2 are SNHLY and FYNNEI. CDR3 sequence (DNA): TGTGCCAGCCTTCGGGAGAGCTCCTACAATGAGCAGTTCTTC. The encoded protein is CASLRESSYNEQFF.

This clone has just one count. The V call is TRBV28, the J call TRBJ2-3; 8 nucleotides align to TRBD1. The CDR3 has 16 residues. Looked up from germline, CDR1 is MDHEN and CDR2 is SYDVKM. With 2 bases clipped from V and 2 bases from J, the junction kept 6 bases outside the gene matches. CDR3 residues: CASSLSQGATTDTQYF. The CDR3 DNA sequence: TGTGCCAGCAGTTTAAGTCAGGGGGCGACCACAGATACGCAGTATTTT.

This chain joins TRBV19 and TRBJ1-2; D is ambiguous. This CDR3 region has 14 residues. CDR1 and CDR2 (germline): LNHDA, SQIVND (reference sequence). With 7 bases removed from V and 8 bases from J, the gap between germline ends came to 20 bases. This CDR3 is CASMSIGSLRGYTF. The DNA of the CDR3 is TGTGCCAGTATGTCGATAGGGAGCCTTCGGGGCTACACCTTC.

The chain carries TRBV14 and TRBJ1-1; D is unresolved. The CDR3 loop spans 17 amino acids. Germline values: CDR1 SGHDN, CDR2 FVKESK. V dropped 1 base and J dropped 0 bases, with 15 bases sitting between them. The CDR3, as DNA: TGTGCCAGCAGCCAAGCCCAGGCCCTGTTCATGAACACTGAAGCTTTCTTT. Translation gives CASSQAQALFMNTEAFF.

A few counts support this clone. This rearrangement joins TRBV4-1 to TRBJ2-7; D might be TRBD2 (5 bases). Germline V lookup: CDR1 MGHRA, CDR2 YSYEKL. Trimming took 3 bases from V and 3 from J, leaving 9 bases between them. This CDR3 is 13 amino acids long. CDR3 DNA sequence: TGCGCCAGCAGCCACCCCGGGGTCTACGAGCAGTACTTC. Translation: CASSHPGVYEQYF.

The chain couples TRBV2 to TRBJ2-7; maybe TRBD1 (7 bases). Germline assignment: CDR1 SNHLY and CDR2 FYNNEI. CDR3 length equals 13 residues. V lost 3 bases and J lost 4, with 10 bases in between. The CDR3 sequence: CASSDAGGYEQYF. For the CDR3, the DNA is TGTGCCAGCAGTGACGCAGGGGGGTACGAGCAGTACTTC.

V usage is TRBV5-1 and J usage is TRBJ1-2; 7 bases match TRBD1. With V trimmed by 3 bases and J by 1 base, 9 bases remained unmatched. The germline gives CDR1 SGHRS, CDR2 YFSETQ. This CDR3 region has 16 residues. The DNA for the CDR3 is TGCGCCAGCAGCTCCCAAGTGGGGACAGATAACTATGGCTACACCTTC. Translated, it gives CASSSQVGTDNYGYTF.

The chain combines TRBV24-1 with TRBJ2-1; possibly TRBD1 for D (5 bases). This CDR3 is 18 amino acids long. Germline CDR1 KGHDR, CDR2 SFDVKD. The V and J ends lost 2 bases and 1 base respectively, with 17 bases between them. The CDR3 protein is CATSDSSPGLESYNEQFF. In DNA form, the CDR3 reads TGTGCCACCAGTGATTCTTCCCCAGGGCTTGAGTCCTACAATGAGCAGTTCTTC.

The chain links TRBV20-1 to TRBJ1-2, with D unclear. The germline V and J ends were trimmed by 3 bases and 0 bases, with 8 bases remaining between them. Germline V lookup: CDR1 DFQATT, CDR2 SNEGSKA (reference sequence). There are 13 residues in the CDR3. The CDR3 region is CSASLLANYGYTF. The CDR3 nucleotides read TGCAGTGCTAGTCTTTTAGCTAACTATGGCTACACCTTC.

The J gene is TRBJ2-2, the V gene TRBV11-3; TRBD2 is a possible D gene (7 bases). Deletions cut 5 bases from V and 2 bases from J, with 21 bases between. The CDR3 loop spans 18 amino acids. In germline, CDR1 is SGHNT, CDR2 YENEEA. This chain's CDR3 is CASSPSWGLAVNTGELFF. In nucleotides, the CDR3 is TGTGCCAGCAGCCCCTCCTGGGGGCTAGCGGTAAACACCGGGGAGCTGTTTTTT.

This chain links TRBV13 with TRBJ1-1, with 8 nucleotides matching TRBD1. V shed 3 bases, J shed 4 bases, and the junction held 16 bases outside the gene matches. Germline CDR1 is PRHDT and CDR2 is FYEKMQ (reference sequence). The CDR3 length is 18 residues. The CDR3 loop is CASSFSLGVTGEITEAFF. In DNA, the CDR3 is TGTGCCAGCAGCTTCTCATTGGGTGTGACAGGGGAGATCACTGAAGCTTTCTTT.

The count of this clone is one. The chain combines TRBV11-2 with TRBJ2-6, with D hard to call. CDR3 length: 14 amino acids. Trimming left V 5 bases short and J 1 base short, with 6 bases between. Germline V lookup: CDR1 SGHAT, CDR2 FQNNGV. This chain's CDR3 is CASSPLSGANVLTF. CDR3 coding DNA: TGTGCCAGCAGCCCCCTTTCTGGGGCCAACGTCCTGACTTTC.

This sequence joins TRBV30 and TRBJ1-1; 8 bases line up with TRBD1. Trimming removed 0 bases from V and 7 bases from J; junction bases left unmatched: 7. Germline loops: CDR1 GTSNPN, CDR2 SVGIG (reference sequence). CDR3 length: 14 amino acids. CDR3 sequence reads: CAWSVADRGIEAFF. In DNA form, the CDR3 reads TGTGCCTGGAGTGTAGCCGACAGGGGCATTGAAGCTTTCTTT.

This clone was observed a few times. V and J are TRBV7-9 and TRBJ2-7, with 10 bases aligning to TRBD1. This CDR3 contains 14 residues. The germline V gene encodes CDR1 SEHNR and CDR2 FQNEAQ (reference sequence). After removal of 3 bases from V and 3 bases from J, the junction contained 2 bases not matched to a gene. This chain's CDR3 is CASSFGTGDYEQYF. CDR3 DNA sequence: TGTGCCAGCAGCTTTGGGACAGGGGACTACGAGCAGTACTTC.

The chain has TRBV19 and TRBJ2-4; TRBD1 matches 9 bases. CDR1 is LNHDA, CDR2 SQIVND, per germline (reference sequence). V was clipped by 3 bases and J by 0 bases; unmatched bases: 3. The CDR3 spans 16 residues. CDR3 sequence: CASSIGTGRAKNIQYF. Written as DNA, the CDR3 is TGTGCCAGTAGTATCGGGACAGGGCGAGCCAAAAACATTCAGTACTTC.

The J gene is TRBJ2-2, the V gene TRBV3-1 (or the pseudogene TRBV3-2), with D tentatively TRBD1 (6 bases). Trimming cost V 6 bases and J 6 bases, with 26 bases left between them. This CDR3 contains 18 residues. The germline V gene has CDR1 LGHDT and CDR2 YNNKEL (reference sequence). CDR3 in DNA: TGTGCCAGCAGTCCCGGGACACACCTTGCAAGGTCTTCCGGGGAGCTGTTTTTT. It codes for CASSPGTHLARSSGELFF.

On this clone: One end of the junction varies from germline; a read error may be responsible. The rearrangement joins TRBV27 to TRBJ2-7; 10 bases are a match to TRBD2. Germline lookup yields CDR1 MNHEY and CDR2 SMNVEV (reference sequence). CDR3 length: 16 residues. The CDR3 sequence is CASSTILSGRNYVQYF. In DNA form, the CDR3 reads TGTGCCAGCAGTACCATCCTTAGCGGGAGGAATTACGTGCAGTACTTC.

The V and J genes are TRBV9 and TRBJ2-1; no clear D. The CDR3 loop spans 14 amino acids. Trimming stripped 5 bases from V and 6 bases from J, with 15 bases between. Germline V gene data show CDR1 as SGDLS and CDR2 as YYNGEE. DNA of the CDR3: TGTGCCAGCAGTCCTTTCGACCGAGGCAATGAGCAGTTCTTC. Its translation: CASSPFDRGNEQFF.

The chain joins TRBV9 to TRBJ2-5; tentative D call: TRBD1 (5 bases). V was clipped by 3 bases and J by 3 bases, with 12 bases between them. From germline, CDR1 is SGDLS and CDR2 YYNGEE. The CDR3 contains 14 residues. The CDR3 is CASSASGLKETQYF. CDR3 nucleotides: TGTGCCAGCAGCGCCTCAGGGTTGAAAGAGACCCAGTACTTC.

The chain couples TRBV11-2 to TRBJ1-1; D perhaps matches TRBD1 (5 bases). V lost 2 bases to trimming and J lost 3 bases, with 16 bases between them. There are 16 residues in the CDR3. CDR1 is SGHAT, CDR2 FQNNGV, per germline. The CDR3 region has the DNA TGTGCCAGCAGCTTACGTTTCGGGGGATGGGACACTGAAGCTTTCTTT. Its translation: CASSLRFGGWDTEAFF.

The chain uses TRBV6-2 or TRBV6-3 and TRBJ2-3; D unclear. Germline lookup yields CDR1 MNHEY and CDR2 SVGEGT. V was cut by 5 bases and J by 3 bases, with 24 bases left in between. The CDR3 extends over 18 amino acids. The CDR3 DNA follows: TGTGCCAGCAGTGAGCTTGGCTCGGCAGCGAAAGGTACAGATACGCAGTATTTT. It translates to CASSELGSAAKGTDTQYF.

J is TRBJ2-2 and V is TRBV21-1; the DNA was not used to check the table's D call, TRBD2. TRBV21-1 is a pseudogene locus. The CDR3 loop spans 21 amino acids. The chain's CDR3 is CASSTGTSGRAFELGTGELFF. The CDR3 bases are TGTGCCAGCAGCACCGGGACTAGCGGGAGGGCCTTTGAACTGGGTACCGGGGAGCTGTTTTTT.

Comments on this clone: An end of the junction differs from the germline gene, which may be a read error. As DNA, the CDR3 is TGCGCCAGCAGCCCTACGGCCAGGGGCCAGACTAATGAAAAACTGCTTTTT. Its translation: CASSPTARGQTNEKLLF. The chain uses TRBV4-1 and TRBJ1-4, with D possibly matching TRBD1 (6 bases). This CDR3 is 17 amino acids long. CDR1 and CDR2 from the germline V gene are MGHRA and YSYEKL.

The chain employs TRBV18 and TRBJ1-4, with D perhaps TRBD1 (5 bases). The germline V gene has CDR1 KGHSH and CDR2 LQKENI. V lost 3 bases and J lost 10, with 18 bases in between. The CDR3 sequence is 15 residues long. The CDR3 DNA follows: TGTGCCAGCTCACCCGGTCAGACAGTTACGGGAAAACTGTTTTTT. Protein sequence: CASSPGQTVTGKLFF. The complete variable domain, with remaining parts taken from reference TRBV18 and TRBJ1-4, reads NAGVMQNPRHLVRRRGQEARLRCSPMKGHSHVYWYRQLPEEGLKFMVYLQKENIIDESGMPKERFSAEFPKEGPSILRIQQVVRGDSAAYFCASSPGQTVTGKLFFGSGTQLSVL.

CDR3 protein: CASSLGGGSSYEQYF. CDR3 DNA sequence: TGTGCCAGCAGCTTAGGGGGCGGGAGTAGCTACGAGCAGTACTTC. This rearrangement joins TRBV11-2 to TRBJ2-7; 7 bases line up with TRBD2. The V gene's germline CDR1 is SGHAT and CDR2 FQNNGV. V trimming: 1 base; J trimming: 3 bases; junction bases outside the gene matches: 6. The CDR3 length is 15 residues. The full variable domain, completed using reference TRBV11-2 and TRBJ2-7, is EAGVAQSPRYKIIEKRQSVAFWCNPISGHATLYWYQQILGQGPKLLIQFQNNGVVDDSQLPKDRFSAERLKGVDSTLKIQPAKLEDSAVYLCASSLGGGSSYEQYFGPGTRLTVT.

CDR3 sequence (DNA): TGTGCCAGTAGTTGGGCGGGAGGGTACCCCAATGAGCAGTTCTTC. Translating it yields CASSWAGGYPNEQFF. The chain has TRBV19 and TRBJ2-1, with 9 bases that match TRBD2. This CDR3 region has 15 residues. Germline CDR1 reads LNHDA; CDR2 reads SQIVND (reference sequence). J was trimmed by 6 bases and V by 5 bases; bases with no gene match: 8.